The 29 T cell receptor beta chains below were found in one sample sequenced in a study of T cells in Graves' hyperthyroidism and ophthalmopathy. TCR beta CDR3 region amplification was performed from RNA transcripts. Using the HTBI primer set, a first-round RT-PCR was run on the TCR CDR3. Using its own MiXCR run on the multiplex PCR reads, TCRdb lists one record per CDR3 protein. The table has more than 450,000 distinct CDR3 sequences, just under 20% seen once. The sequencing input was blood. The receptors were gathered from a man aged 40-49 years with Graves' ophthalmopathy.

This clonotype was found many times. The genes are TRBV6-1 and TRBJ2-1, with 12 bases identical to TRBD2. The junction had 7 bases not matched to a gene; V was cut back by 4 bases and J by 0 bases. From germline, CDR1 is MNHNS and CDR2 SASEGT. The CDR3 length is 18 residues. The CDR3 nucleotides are TGTGCCAGCAGTGGGGGGACTAGCGGGCACACCTCCTACAATGAGCAGTTCTTC. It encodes CASSGGTSGHTSYNEQFF.

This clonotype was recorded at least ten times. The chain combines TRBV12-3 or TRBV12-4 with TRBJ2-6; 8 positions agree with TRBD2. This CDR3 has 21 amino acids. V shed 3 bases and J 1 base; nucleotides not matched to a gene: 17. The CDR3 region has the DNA TGTGCCAGCAGTTTCTCCCATCCTAGCGGGCCCTTCCCATCTGGGGCCAACGTCCTGACTTTC. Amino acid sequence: CASSFSHPSGPFPSGANVLTF.

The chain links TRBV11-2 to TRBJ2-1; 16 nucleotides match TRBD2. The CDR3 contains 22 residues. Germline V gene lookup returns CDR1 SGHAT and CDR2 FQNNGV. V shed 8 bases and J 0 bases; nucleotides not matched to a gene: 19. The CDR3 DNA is TGTGCCAGCGGATACCCCCCTACCGGGACTAGCGGGGGGGTTAGCTCCTACAATGAGCAGTTCTTC. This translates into CASGYPPTGTSGGVSSYNEQFF.

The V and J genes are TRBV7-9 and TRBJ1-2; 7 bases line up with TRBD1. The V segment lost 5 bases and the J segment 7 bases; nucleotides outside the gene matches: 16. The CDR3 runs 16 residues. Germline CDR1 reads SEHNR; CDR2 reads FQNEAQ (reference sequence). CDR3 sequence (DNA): TGTGCCAGCAGCATGACAGCCTTGAGGGGGCTTGGTGGCTACACCTTC. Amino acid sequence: CASSMTALRGLGGYTF. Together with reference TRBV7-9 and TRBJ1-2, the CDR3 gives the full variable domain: DTGVSQNPRHKITKRGQNVTFRCDPISEHNRLYWYRQTLGQGPEFLTYFQNEAQLEKSRLLSDRFSAERPKGSFSTLEIQRTEQGDSAMYLCASSMTALRGLGGYTFGSGTRLTVV.

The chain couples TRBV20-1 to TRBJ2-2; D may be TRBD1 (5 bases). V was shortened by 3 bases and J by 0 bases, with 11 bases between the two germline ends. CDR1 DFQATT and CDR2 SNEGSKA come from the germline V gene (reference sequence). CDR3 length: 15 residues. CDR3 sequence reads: CSASMGQPNTGELFF. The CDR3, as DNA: TGCAGTGCTAGTATGGGGCAGCCGAACACCGGGGAGCTGTTTTTT.

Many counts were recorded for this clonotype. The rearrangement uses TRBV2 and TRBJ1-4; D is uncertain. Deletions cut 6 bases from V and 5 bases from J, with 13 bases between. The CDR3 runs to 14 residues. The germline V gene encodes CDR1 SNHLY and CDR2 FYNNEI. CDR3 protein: CASRADRLNEKLFF. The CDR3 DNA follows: TGTGCCAGCAGGGCAGACCGTCTAAATGAAAAACTGTTTTTT.

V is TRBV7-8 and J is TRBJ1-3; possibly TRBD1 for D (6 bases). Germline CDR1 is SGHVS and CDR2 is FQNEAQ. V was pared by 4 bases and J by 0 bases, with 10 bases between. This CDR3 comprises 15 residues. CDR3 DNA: TGTGCCAGCAGCTCAGGGGAGTACTCTGGAAACACCATATATTTT. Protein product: CASSSGEYSGNTIYF.

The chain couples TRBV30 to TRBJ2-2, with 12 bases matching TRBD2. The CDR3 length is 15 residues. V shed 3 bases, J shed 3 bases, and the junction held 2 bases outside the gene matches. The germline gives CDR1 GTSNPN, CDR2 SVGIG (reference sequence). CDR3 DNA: TGTGCCTGGAGACTAGCGGGGGGCCACACCGGGGAGCTGTTTTTT. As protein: CAWRLAGGHTGELFF.

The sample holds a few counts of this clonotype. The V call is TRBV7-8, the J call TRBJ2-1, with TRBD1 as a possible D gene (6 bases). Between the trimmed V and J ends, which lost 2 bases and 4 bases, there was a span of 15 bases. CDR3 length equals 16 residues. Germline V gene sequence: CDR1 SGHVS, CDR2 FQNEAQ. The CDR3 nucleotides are TGTGCCAGCAGCTTATATGGGGACACTCAGTACAATGAGCAGTTCTTC. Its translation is CASSLYGDTQYNEQFF. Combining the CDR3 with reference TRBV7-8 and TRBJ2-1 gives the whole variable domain GAGVSQSPRYKVAKRGQDVALRCDPISGHVSLFWYQQALGQGPEFLTYFQNEAQLDKSGLPSDRFFAERPEGSVSTLKIQRTQQEDSAVYLCASSLYGDTQYNEQFFGPGTRLTVL.

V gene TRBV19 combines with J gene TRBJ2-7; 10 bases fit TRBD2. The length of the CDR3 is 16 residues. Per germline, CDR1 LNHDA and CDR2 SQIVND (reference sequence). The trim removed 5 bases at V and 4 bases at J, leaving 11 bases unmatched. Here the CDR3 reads CASSHGLAAITYEQYF. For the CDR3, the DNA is TGTGCCAGTAGTCACGGACTAGCGGCAATCACTTACGAGCAGTACTTC.

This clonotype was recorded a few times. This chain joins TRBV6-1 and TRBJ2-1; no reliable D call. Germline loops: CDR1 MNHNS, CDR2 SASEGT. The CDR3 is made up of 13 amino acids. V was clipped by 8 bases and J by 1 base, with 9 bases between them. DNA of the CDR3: TGTGCCAGCGCCCTGGTTTCCTACAATGAGCAGTTCTTC. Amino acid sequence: CASALVSYNEQFF.

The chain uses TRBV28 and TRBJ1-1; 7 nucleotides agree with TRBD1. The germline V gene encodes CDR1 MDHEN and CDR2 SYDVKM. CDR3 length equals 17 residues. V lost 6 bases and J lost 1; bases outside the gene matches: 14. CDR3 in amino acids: CASSPRLLQGPNTEAFF. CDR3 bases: TGTGCCAGCAGCCCACGACTCTTACAGGGGCCGAACACTGAAGCTTTCTTT.

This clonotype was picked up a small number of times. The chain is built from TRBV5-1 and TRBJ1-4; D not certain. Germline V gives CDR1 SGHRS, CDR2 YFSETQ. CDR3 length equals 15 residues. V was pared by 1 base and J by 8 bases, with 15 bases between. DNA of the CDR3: TGCGCCAGCAGCTTGTTTTTGCAGCAAGGCGAAAAACTGTTTTTT. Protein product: CASSLFLQQGEKLFF.

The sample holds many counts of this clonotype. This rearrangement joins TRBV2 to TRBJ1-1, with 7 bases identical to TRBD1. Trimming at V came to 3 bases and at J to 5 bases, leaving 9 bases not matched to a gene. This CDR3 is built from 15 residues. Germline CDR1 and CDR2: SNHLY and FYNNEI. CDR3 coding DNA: TGTGCCAGCAGTGAGGGAAGACAGGGAAAGACTGAAGCTTTCTTT. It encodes CASSEGRQGKTEAFF. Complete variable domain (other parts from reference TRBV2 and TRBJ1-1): EPEVTQTPSHQVTQMGQEVILRCVPISNHLYFYWYRQILGQKVEFLVSFYNNEISEKSEIFDDQFSVERPDGSNFTLKIRSTKLEDSAMYFCASSEGRQGKTEAFFGQGTRLTVV.

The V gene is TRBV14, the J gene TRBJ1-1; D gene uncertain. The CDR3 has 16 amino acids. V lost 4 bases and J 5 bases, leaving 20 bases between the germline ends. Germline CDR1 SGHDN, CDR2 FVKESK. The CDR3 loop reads CASSPRLGTLETEAFF. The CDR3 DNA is TGTGCCAGCAGCCCTCGTCTGGGTACTCTGGAAACTGAAGCTTTCTTT. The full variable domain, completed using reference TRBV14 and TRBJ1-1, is EAGVTQFPSHSVIEKGQTVTLRCDPISGHDNLYWYRRVMGKEIKFLLHFVKESKQDESGMPNNRFLAERTGGTYSTLKVQPAELEDSGVYFCASSPRLGTLETEAFFGQGTRLTVV.

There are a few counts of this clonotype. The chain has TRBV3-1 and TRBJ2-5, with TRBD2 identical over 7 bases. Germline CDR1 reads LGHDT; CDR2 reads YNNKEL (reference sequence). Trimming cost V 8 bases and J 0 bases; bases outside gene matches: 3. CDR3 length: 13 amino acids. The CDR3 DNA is TGTGCCAGCCGGGACTACTACCAAGAGACCCAGTACTTC. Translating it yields CASRDYYQETQYF.

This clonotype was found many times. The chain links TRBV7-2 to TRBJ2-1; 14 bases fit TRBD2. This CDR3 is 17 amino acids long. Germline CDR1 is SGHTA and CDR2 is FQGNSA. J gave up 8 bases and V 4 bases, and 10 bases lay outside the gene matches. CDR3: CASSSTGLAGGWDEQFF. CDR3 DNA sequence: TGTGCCAGCAGCTCTACTGGACTAGCGGGAGGTTGGGATGAGCAGTTCTTC.

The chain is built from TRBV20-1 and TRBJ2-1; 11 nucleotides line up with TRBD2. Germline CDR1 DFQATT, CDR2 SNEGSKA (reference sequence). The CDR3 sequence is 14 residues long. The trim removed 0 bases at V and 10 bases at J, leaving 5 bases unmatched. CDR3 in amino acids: CSARDELAGVEQFF. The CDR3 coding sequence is TGCAGTGCTAGAGATGAACTAGCGGGAGTGGAGCAGTTCTTC.

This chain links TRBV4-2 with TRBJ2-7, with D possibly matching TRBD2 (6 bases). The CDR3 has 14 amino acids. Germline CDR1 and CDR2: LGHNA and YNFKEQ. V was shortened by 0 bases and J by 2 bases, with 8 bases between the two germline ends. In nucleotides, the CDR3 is TGTGCCAGCAGCCAAGATCCTAGCGCCTACGAGCAGTACTTC. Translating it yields CASSQDPSAYEQYF.

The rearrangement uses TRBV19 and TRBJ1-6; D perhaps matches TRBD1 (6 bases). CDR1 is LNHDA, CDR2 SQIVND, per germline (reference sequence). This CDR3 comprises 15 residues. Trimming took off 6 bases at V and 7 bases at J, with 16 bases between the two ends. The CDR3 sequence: CASRDRQDENSPLHF. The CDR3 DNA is TGTGCCAGTAGGGACCGACAGGACGAGAATTCACCCCTCCACTTT.

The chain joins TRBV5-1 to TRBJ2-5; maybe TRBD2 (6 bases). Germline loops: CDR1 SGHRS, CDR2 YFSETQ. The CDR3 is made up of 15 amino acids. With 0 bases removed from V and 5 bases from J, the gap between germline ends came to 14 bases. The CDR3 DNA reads TGCGCCAGCAGCTTGGTGGGTTTTAGCGGCGAGACCCAGTACTTC. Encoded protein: CASSLVGFSGETQYF.

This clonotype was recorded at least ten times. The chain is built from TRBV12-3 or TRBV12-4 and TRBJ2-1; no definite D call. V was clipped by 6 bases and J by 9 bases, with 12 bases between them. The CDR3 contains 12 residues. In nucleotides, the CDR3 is TGTGCCAGCAGCCCTGACGTGGGTGAGCAGTTCTTC. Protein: CASSPDVGEQFF.

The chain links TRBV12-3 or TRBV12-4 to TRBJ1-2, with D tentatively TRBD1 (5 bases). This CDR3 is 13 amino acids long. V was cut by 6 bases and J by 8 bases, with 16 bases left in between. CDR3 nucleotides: TGTGCCAGCAGACGTGACCAGGGATACGGCTACACCTTC. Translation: CASRRDQGYGYTF.

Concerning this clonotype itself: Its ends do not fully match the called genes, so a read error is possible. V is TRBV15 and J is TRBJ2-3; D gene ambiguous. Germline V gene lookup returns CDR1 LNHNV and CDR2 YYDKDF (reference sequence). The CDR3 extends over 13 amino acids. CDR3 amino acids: CATSRSRADTQCF. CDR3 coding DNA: TGTGCCACCAGCAGGTCTAGGGCGGATACGCAGTGTTTT.

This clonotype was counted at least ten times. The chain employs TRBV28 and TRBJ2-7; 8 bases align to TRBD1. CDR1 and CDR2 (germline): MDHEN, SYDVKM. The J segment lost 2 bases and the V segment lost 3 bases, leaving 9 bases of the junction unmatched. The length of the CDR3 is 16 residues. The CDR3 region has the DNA TGTGCCAGCAGTTTCCCCGGGACAGGAGGCCCCTACGAGCAGTACTTC. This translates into CASSFPGTGGPYEQYF.

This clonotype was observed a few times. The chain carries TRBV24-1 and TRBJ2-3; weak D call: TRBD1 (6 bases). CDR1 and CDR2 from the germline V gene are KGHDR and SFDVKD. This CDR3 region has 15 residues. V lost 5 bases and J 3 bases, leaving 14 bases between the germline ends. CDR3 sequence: CATSVGAGDTDTQYF. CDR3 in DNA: TGTGCCACCAGTGTAGGGGCAGGGGATACAGATACGCAGTATTTT.

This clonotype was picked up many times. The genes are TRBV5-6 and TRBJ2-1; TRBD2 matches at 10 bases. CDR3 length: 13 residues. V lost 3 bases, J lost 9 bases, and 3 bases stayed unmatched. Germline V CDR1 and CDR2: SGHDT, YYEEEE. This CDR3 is CASSSGTSVEQFF. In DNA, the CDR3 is TGTGCCAGCAGCTCCGGGACTAGCGTTGAGCAGTTCTTC.

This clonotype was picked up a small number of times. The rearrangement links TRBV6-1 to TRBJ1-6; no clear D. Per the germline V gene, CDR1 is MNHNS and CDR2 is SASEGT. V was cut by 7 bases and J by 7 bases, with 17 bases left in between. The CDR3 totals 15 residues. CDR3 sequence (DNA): TGTGCCAGCACCCACAGACCCCTAGTGAATTCACCCCTCCACTTT. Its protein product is CASTHRPLVNSPLHF.

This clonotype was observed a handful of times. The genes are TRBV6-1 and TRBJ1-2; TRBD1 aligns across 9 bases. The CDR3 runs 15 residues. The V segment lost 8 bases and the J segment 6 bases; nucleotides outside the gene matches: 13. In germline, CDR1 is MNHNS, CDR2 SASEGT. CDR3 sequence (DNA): TGTGCCAGCCACGCTACACAGGGGGCTCTGCATGGCTACACCTTC. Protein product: CASHATQGALHGYTF.